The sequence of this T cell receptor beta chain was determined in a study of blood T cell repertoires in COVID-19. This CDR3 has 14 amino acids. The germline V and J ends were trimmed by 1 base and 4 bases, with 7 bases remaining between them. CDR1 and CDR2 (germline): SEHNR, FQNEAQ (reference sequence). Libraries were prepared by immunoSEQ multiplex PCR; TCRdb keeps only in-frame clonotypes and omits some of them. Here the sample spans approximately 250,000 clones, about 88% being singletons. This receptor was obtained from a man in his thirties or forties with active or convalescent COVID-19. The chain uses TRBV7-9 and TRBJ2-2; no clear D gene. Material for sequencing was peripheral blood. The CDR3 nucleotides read TGTGCCAGCAGCTTAGTATCTAGCACCGGGGAGCTGTTTTTT. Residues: CASSLVSSTGELFF. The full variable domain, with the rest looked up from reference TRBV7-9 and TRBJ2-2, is DTGVSQNPRHKITKRGQNVTFRCDPISEHNRLYWYRQTLGQGPEFLTYFQNEAQLEKSRLLSDRFSAERPKGSFSTLEIQRTEQGDSAMYLCASSLVSSTGELFFGEGSRLTVL.